This entry lists 22 T cell receptor beta chains sequenced from one sample in a study of post-analysis software for immune sequencing data. These receptors lack a known antigen. TCR beta libraries were prepared from cDNA with unique molecular identifiers. MiXCR was run by TCRdb on the PCR reads, yielding one entry per CDR3 protein. This sample has fewer than 850,000 distinct CDR3 sequences, with roughly 27% found just once. General study points: Included in a set of about 5 TRBV segments more frequent in patients than controls were TRBV5-6, TRBV5-1 and TRBV20-1.

Sequencing was performed on blood. Receptors originate from a girl aged 10 to 17 with multiple sclerosis.

The chain uses TRBV7-9 and TRBJ2-5; 7 nucleotides line up with TRBD2. The J call may be faulty, since TRBJ2-7 better matches the DNA end. The CDR3 is 12 amino acids. The germline CDR1 and CDR2 sequences are SEHNR and FQNEAQ (reference sequence). CDR3 in DNA: TGTGCCAGCATCCGGGGGGAGGGCGAGCAGTACTTC. Amino acid sequence: CASIRGEGEQYF.

This clonotype was detected only a few times. J is TRBJ2-1 and V is TRBV11-3, with D perhaps assigned TRBD1 or TRBD2 (5 bases each). Trimming took 5 bases from V and 0 from J, leaving 14 bases between them. Germline values: CDR1 SGHNT, CDR2 YENEEA. The CDR3 totals 16 residues. CDR3 residues: CASSGDPLSSYNEQFF. In DNA, the CDR3 is TGTGCCAGCAGCGGGGACCCTCTGAGCTCCTACAATGAGCAGTTCTTC.

The chain couples TRBV29-1 to TRBJ2-1; D is uncertain. The better agreement between TRBJ2-7 and the DNA end casts doubt on the J call. In germline, CDR1 is SQVTM, CDR2 ANQGSEA. CDR3 size: 14 residues. The CDR3 protein is CSVIRPSSYNEQYF. Here the CDR3 DNA reads TGCAGCGTTATCCGCCCGAGCTCCTACAATGAGCAGTACTTC.

The chain couples TRBV15 to TRBJ2-1; a possible D gene is TRBD2 (5 bases). The CDR3 is made up of 15 amino acids. The V end was cut by 4 bases, the J end by 7 bases, with 17 bases between. Germline loops: CDR1 LNHNV, CDR2 YYDKDF (reference sequence). This CDR3 is CATSNIGSPTNEQFF. For the CDR3, the DNA is TGTGCCACCAGCAACATAGGGAGCCCCACTAATGAGCAGTTCTTC.

This clonotype has more than one count but fewer than ten. The V and J genes are TRBV20-1 and TRBJ2-1, with D perhaps TRBD1 (6 bases). V was pared by 3 bases and J by 6 bases, with 12 bases between. Looked up from germline, CDR1 is DFQATT and CDR2 is SNEGSKA (reference sequence). There are 13 residues in the CDR3. The chain's CDR3 is CSARKDSPNEQFF. The CDR3, as DNA: TGCAGTGCTAGGAAGGACAGTCCCAATGAGCAGTTCTTC.

The chain recombines TRBV28 with TRBJ1-2; no definite D call. Trimming pared 4 bases from V and 7 bases from J, leaving 13 bases between. The CDR3 totals 13 residues. Per germline, CDR1 MDHEN and CDR2 SYDVKM. In DNA, the CDR3 is TGTGCCAGCAGTTGGCCGGGTAGCACTGGCTACACCTTC. Its protein is CASSWPGSTGYTF.

In this sample, this clonotype turned up a few times. The CDR3 protein is CASSLDWGTGGNNEQFF. The CDR3, as DNA: TGTGCCAGCAGCTTAGATTGGGGGACAGGGGGGAACAATGAGCAGTTCTTC. The rearrangement uses TRBV7-2 and TRBJ2-1; 11 bases align to TRBD1. The CDR3 is 17 residues long. Trimming removed 1 base from V and 5 bases from J; junction bases left unmatched: 7. CDR1 and CDR2 from the germline V gene are SGHTA and FQGNSA.

This clonotype was seen a few times. The rearrangement uses TRBV7-2 and TRBJ2-6; 8 bases match TRBD1. The CDR3 covers 18 residues. From germline, CDR1 is SGHTA and CDR2 FQGNSA. With V trimmed by 4 bases and J by 3 bases, 11 bases remained unmatched. The CDR3 loop reads CASSSSPGGRGGANVLTF. For the CDR3, the DNA is TGTGCCAGCAGCTCGAGCCCAGGGGGCAGAGGTGGGGCCAACGTCCTGACTTTC.

This rearrangement joins TRBV25-1 to TRBJ2-5, with D maybe TRBD2 (6 bases). The CDR3 extends over 11 amino acids. The germline V and J ends were trimmed by 8 bases and 5 bases, with 9 bases remaining between them. The germline gives CDR1 MGHDK, CDR2 SYGVNS. Here the CDR3 DNA reads TGTGCCAGCGGGACTTGGGAGACCCAGTACTTC. Translated: CASGTWETQYF.

This clonotype has a handful of counts. CDR3 region: CASSEWGGVYEQYF. The CDR3 bases are TGTGCCAGCAGTGAATGGGGGGGGGTCTACGAGCAGTACTTC. This sequence joins TRBV25-1 and TRBJ2-7; TRBD2 matches 7 bases. Trimming took 1 base from V and 3 from J; bases not matched to a gene: 3. The CDR3 contains 14 residues. Germline CDR1 MGHDK, CDR2 SYGVNS.

The chain links TRBV15 to TRBJ1-6; TRBD1 aligns across 7 bases. Trimming removed 4 bases from V and 10 bases from J; junction bases left unmatched: 13. This CDR3 is 16 amino acids long. Germline-derived CDR1 and CDR2 are LNHNV and YYDKDF (reference sequence). The chain's CDR3 is CATSKRSTGYGSPLHF. The CDR3 DNA sequence: TGTGCCACCAGCAAAAGATCGACAGGGTACGGGTCACCCCTCCACTTT.

The rearrangement links TRBV29-1 to TRBJ2-1; the match to TRBD2 covers 10 bases. The CDR3 is 16 residues long. V shed 5 bases, J shed 6 bases, and the junction held 13 bases outside the gene matches. The germline V gene has CDR1 SQVTM and CDR2 ANQGSEA. The CDR3 is CSVKPGLAGEGNEQFF. CDR3 coding DNA: TGCAGCGTTAAACCCGGGCTAGCGGGAGAAGGCAATGAGCAGTTCTTC.

The chain carries TRBV6-2 or TRBV6-3 and TRBJ2-3, with D unclear. CDR1 and CDR2 from the germline V gene are MNHEY and SVGEGT. The V and J ends lost 5 bases and 2 bases respectively, with 17 bases between them. The CDR3 totals 16 residues. CDR3 nucleotide sequence: TGTGCCAGCAGTGCCGGAACCGACCGATACACAGATACGCAGTATTTT. It is translated as CASSAGTDRYTDTQYF.

The chain combines TRBV5-6 with TRBJ2-1, with 7 bases lining up with TRBD1. Per the germline V gene, CDR1 is SGHDT and CDR2 is YYEEEE. Trimming at V came to 4 bases and at J to 4 bases, leaving 14 bases not matched to a gene. This CDR3 is built from 17 residues. CDR3 sequence: CASSPEGNTGDYNEQFF. The CDR3 DNA follows: TGTGCCAGCAGCCCCGAAGGGAACACAGGGGATTACAATGAGCAGTTCTTC. The complete variable domain, with remaining parts taken from reference TRBV5-6 and TRBJ2-1, reads DAGVTQSPTHLIKTRGQQVTLRCSPKSGHDTVSWYQQALGQGPQFIFQYYEEEERQRGNFPDRFSGHQFPNYSSELNVNALLLGDSALYLCASSPEGNTGDYNEQFFGPGTRLTVL.

The chain combines TRBV6-5 with TRBJ2-1; 11 nucleotides line up with TRBD2. Germline CDR1 is MNHEY and CDR2 is SVGAGI. Trimming removed 0 bases from V and 9 bases from J; junction bases left unmatched: 7. This CDR3 is built from 16 residues. CDR3: CASSYSTSGVSAEQFF. In DNA form, the CDR3 reads TGTGCCAGCAGTTACTCGACTAGCGGGGTCTCTGCTGAGCAGTTCTTC.

The J gene is TRBJ2-5, the V gene TRBV12-3 or TRBV12-4; 12 positions match TRBD2. The CDR3 totals 15 residues. Losses at the gene ends were 6 bases for V and 11 bases for J; bases not matched to a gene: 13. The DNA for the CDR3 is TGTGCCAGCAGGCACAGGACTAGCGGGACCCATGAGCAGTACTTC. Translated: CASRHRTSGTHEQYF.

CDR3 in DNA: TGTGCCAGCAGGAAAGGGGGGCCAGAGACCCAGTACTTC. Protein sequence: CASRKGGPETQYF. J is TRBJ2-5 and V is TRBV28, with D perhaps assigned TRBD1 or TRBD2 (6 bases each). The CDR3 is 13 amino acids. Deletions cut 6 bases from V and 4 bases from J, with 12 bases between. Germline V gives CDR1 MDHEN, CDR2 SYDVKM.

Points on this clonotype: One end of the junction does not line up with germline, which may come from a read error. The rearrangement uses TRBV27 and TRBJ2-6; tentatively, D is TRBD1 (5 bases). CDR1 and CDR2 from the germline V gene are MNHEY and SMNVEV (reference sequence). The CDR3 loop spans 15 amino acids. CDR3: CASSLSASGANVQTF. CDR3 bases: TGTGCCAGCAGTTTATCCGCCTCTGGGGCCAACGTCCAGACTTTC.

This chain links TRBV25-1 with TRBJ2-5; 10 positions match TRBD2. With 2 bases clipped from V and 1 base from J, the junction kept 4 bases outside the gene matches. The CDR3 totals 16 residues. Germline CDR1 and CDR2: MGHDK and SYGVNS. The CDR3 here is CASSETKRGGQETQYF. CDR3 sequence (DNA): TGTGCCAGCAGTGAAACGAAGCGGGGGGGCCAAGAGACCCAGTACTTC.

The chain carries TRBV28 and TRBJ2-1, with 14 bases aligning to TRBD2. The CDR3 length is 17 residues. The V gene's germline CDR1 is MDHEN and CDR2 SYDVKM. With 6 bases clipped from V and 5 bases from J, the junction kept 9 bases outside the gene matches. As DNA, the CDR3 is TGTGCCAGCAGGAGACTAGCGGGAGGGCCGGGTAACAATGAGCAGTTCTTC. Its protein product is CASRRLAGGPGNNEQFF.

A few counts support this clonotype. This chain uses TRBV10-3 with TRBJ2-3, with 8 bases aligning to TRBD2. This CDR3 region has 13 residues. Trimming cost V 8 bases and J 6 bases; bases outside gene matches: 7. Germline V gene data show CDR1 as ENHRY and CDR2 as SYGVKD. The CDR3 sequence is CAIGTGGEDTQYF. CDR3 DNA: TGTGCCATCGGGACCGGGGGGGAGGATACGCAGTATTTT.

The chain employs TRBV11-2 and TRBJ1-2; TRBD1 aligns across 11 bases. The CDR3 totals 14 residues. J was trimmed by 0 bases and V by 9 bases; bases with no gene match: 3. Looked up from germline, CDR1 is SGHAT and CDR2 is FQNNGV. Written as DNA, the CDR3 is TGTGCCAGGGGACAGGGGGATGCTAACTATGGCTACACCTTC. Protein: CARGQGDANYGYTF.